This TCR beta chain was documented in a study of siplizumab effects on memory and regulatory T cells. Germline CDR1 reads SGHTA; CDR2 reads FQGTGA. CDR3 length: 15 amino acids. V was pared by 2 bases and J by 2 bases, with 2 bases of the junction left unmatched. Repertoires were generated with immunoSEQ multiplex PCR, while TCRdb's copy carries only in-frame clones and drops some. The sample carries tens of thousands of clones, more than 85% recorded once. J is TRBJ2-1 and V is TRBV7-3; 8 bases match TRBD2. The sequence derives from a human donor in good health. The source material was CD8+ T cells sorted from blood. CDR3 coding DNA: TGTGCCAGCAGCTTAGTTAGCGGGACCTACAATGAGCAGTTCTTC. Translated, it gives CASSLVSGTYNEQFF.